Listed below are T cell receptor beta chains from one sample, sequenced in a study of OX40 agonist ivuxolimab in advanced cancers. The data were produced by immunoSEQ multiplex PCR, yet TCRdb's version contains in-frame clones alone and is incomplete. The table lists around 52,000 clones, approximately 86% of them singletons. Sequenced here: CD4+ or CD8+ T cells sorted from blood, sampled in a trial of the OX40 agonist ivuxolimab. The receptors come from an adult with an advanced solid tumor such as melanoma, head and neck, liver or kidney cancer. The CDR3 runs from the conserved cysteine through the conserved F or W. A D gene is named only where the DNA matches it firmly. Clone size, where shown, is once, few, many, or a class for clones that have expanded.

>NA|TRBJ1-3|NA|TRBV7-9
CASSEKSPTGRMYENTIYF
TGTGCCAGCAGCGAGAAGTCCCCAACAGGGCGAATGTACGAAAACACCATATATTTT
>NA|TRBJ1-3|NA|TRBV10-2
CASSATYGNTIYF
TGCGCCAGCTCCGCCACGTACGGAAACACCATATATTTT
>NA|TRBJ1-4|NA|TRBV15
CATSRGAEEKLFF
TGTGCCACCAGCCGAGGGGCTGAGGAAAAACTGTTTTTT
>TRBD2|TRBJ2-7|NA|TRBV4-1
CASSQYRLAGGIAYEQYF
TGCGCCAGCAGCCAATATCGCCTAGCGGGAGGGATCGCCTACGAGCAGTACTTC
>NA|TRBJ2-2|NA|TRBV28
CASPAPNTGELFF
TGTGCCTCGCCAGCACCGAACACCGGGGAGCTGTTTTTT
>NA|TRBJ2-1|NA|TRBV7-6
CASSLDLTNEQFF
TGTGCCAGCAGCTTAGATCTCACCAATGAGCAGTTCTTC
>NA|TRBJ2-3|few|TRBV5-4
CASSLTGLDTQYF
TGTGCCAGCAGCCTCACAGGGTTAGATACGCAGTATTTT
>TRBD2|TRBJ2-3|NA|TRBV19
CASSIGTSGASTDTQYF
TGTGCCAGTAGTATTGGAACTAGCGGAGCAAGCACAGATACGCAGTATTTT
>NA|TRBJ1-4|medium-sized|TRBV14
CASSQSQGKLFF
TGTGCCAGCAGCCAAAGTCAAGGAAAACTGTTTTTT
>NA|TRBJ1-1|NA|TRBV30
CAWSFGQYEAFF
TGTGCCTGGAGTTTTGGACAGTACGAAGCTTTCTTT
>NA|TRBJ1-2|NA|TRBV6-5
CASSPLGHYGYTF
TGTGCCAGCAGTCCCCTGGGCCACTATGGCTACACCTTC
>NA|TRBJ2-5|NA|TRBV6-1
CASSDLGLQRETQYF
TGTGCCAGCAGTGATTTGGGACTCCAAAGGGAGACCCAGTACTTC
>NA|TRBJ1-5|once|TRBV19
CASSAYSNQPQHF
TGTGCCAGTAGTGCGTATAGCAATCAGCCCCAGCATTTT
>TRBD2|TRBJ2-1|NA|TRBV10-1
CASSESAGGLYEQFF
TGCGCCAGCAGTGAGTCGGCGGGAGGTCTCTATGAGCAGTTCTTC
>TRBD1|TRBJ2-2|NA|TRBV28
CASGLQGTAGTGELFF
TGTGCCAGCGGCTTACAGGGGACGGCGGGCACCGGGGAGCTGTTTTTT
>NA|TRBJ2-2|once|TRBV7-2
CASSLSLVRNTGELFF
TGTGCCAGCAGCTTATCGTTGGTCCGGAACACCGGGGAGCTGTTTTTT
>TRBD2|TRBJ2-7|NA|TRBV7-8
CASSLAGGRVNEQYF
TGTGCCAGCAGCTTAGCTGGCGGGAGGGTAAACGAGCAGTACTTC
>NA|TRBJ2-7|NA|TRBV10-2
CASSAPGYEQYF
TGCGCCAGCAGTGCCCCGGGATACGAGCAGTACTTC
>NA|TRBJ1-4|NA|TRBV4-2
CASSEIPGPGNEKLFF
TGTGCCAGCAGCGAAATTCCGGGCCCGGGGAATGAAAAACTGTTTTTT
>TRBD1|TRBJ2-1|NA|TRBV19
CASGQGNGYNEQFF
TGTGCCAGTGGACAGGGGAACGGGTACAATGAGCAGTTCTTC
>TRBD2|TRBJ2-7|few|TRBV6-1
CASSETTSGAYEQYF
TGTGCCAGCAGTGAAACAACTAGCGGTGCCTACGAGCAGTACTTC
>TRBD1|TRBJ1-1|NA|TRBV6-5
CGSSGRTGSRTEAFF
TGTGGCAGCAGTGGAAGGACAGGGAGTCGCACTGAAGCTTTCTTT
>NA|TRBJ2-6|NA|TRBV18
CASSPSGAGANVLTF
TGTGCCAGCTCACCGTCAGGAGCTGGGGCCAACGTCCTGACTTTC
>NA|TRBJ2-5|NA|TRBV7-2
CASSLGYQETQYF
TGTGCCAGCAGCTTAGGGTACCAAGAGACCCAGTACTTC
>NA|TRBJ1-4|NA|TRBV2
CASRTRQANEKLFF
TGTGCCAGCAGGACGCGACAAGCTAATGAAAAACTGTTTTTT
>TRBD1|TRBJ2-5|few|TRBV4-1
CASSRMTGETQYF
TGCGCCAGCAGCCGGATGACAGGGGAGACCCAGTACTTC
>TRBD2|TRBJ2-1|few|TRBV28
CASSNRLAGDREQFF
TGTGCCAGCAGTAACAGACTAGCGGGAGATCGGGAGCAGTTCTTC
>NA|TRBJ1-1|NA|TRBV30
CAWKGVLNTEAFF
TGTGCCTGGAAGGGTGTTCTGAACACTGAAGCTTTCTTT
>NA|TRBJ1-1|NA|TRBV7-9
CASNSQGYTEAFF
TGTGCCAGCAACTCACAGGGTTATACTGAAGCTTTCTTT
>TRBD1|TRBJ1-6|NA|TRBV2
CASRLTGGFSPLHF
TGTGCCAGCAGACTTACAGGGGGCTTTTCACCCCTCCACTTT
>NA|TRBJ1-5|NA|TRBV7-9
CASSLWGPGQPQHF
TGTGCCAGCAGCTTATGGGGTCCGGGTCAGCCCCAGCATTTT
>TRBD2|TRBJ2-1|NA|TRBV30
CAWSASGTSYNEQFF
TGTGCCTGGAGCGCTTCCGGGACTAGCTACAATGAGCAGTTCTTC
>TRBD1|TRBJ2-1|NA|TRBV27
CASSLKVMGQKQFF
TGTGCCAGCAGTTTAAAAGTAATGGGACAGAAGCAGTTCTTC
>TRBD1|TRBJ2-5|NA|TRBV19
CASSIQGAQETQYF
TGTGCCAGTAGTATACAGGGGGCCCAAGAGACCCAGTACTTC
>NA|TRBJ1-3|few|TRBV10-2
CASSDNPGSPSGNTIYF
TGCGCCAGCAGTGATAATCCAGGATCTCCCTCTGGAAACACCATATATTTT
>TRBD1|TRBJ2-5|NA|TRBV5-1
CASSGGTGLEETQYF
TGCGCCAGCAGCGGGGGGACAGGGCTGGAGGAGACCCAGTACTTC